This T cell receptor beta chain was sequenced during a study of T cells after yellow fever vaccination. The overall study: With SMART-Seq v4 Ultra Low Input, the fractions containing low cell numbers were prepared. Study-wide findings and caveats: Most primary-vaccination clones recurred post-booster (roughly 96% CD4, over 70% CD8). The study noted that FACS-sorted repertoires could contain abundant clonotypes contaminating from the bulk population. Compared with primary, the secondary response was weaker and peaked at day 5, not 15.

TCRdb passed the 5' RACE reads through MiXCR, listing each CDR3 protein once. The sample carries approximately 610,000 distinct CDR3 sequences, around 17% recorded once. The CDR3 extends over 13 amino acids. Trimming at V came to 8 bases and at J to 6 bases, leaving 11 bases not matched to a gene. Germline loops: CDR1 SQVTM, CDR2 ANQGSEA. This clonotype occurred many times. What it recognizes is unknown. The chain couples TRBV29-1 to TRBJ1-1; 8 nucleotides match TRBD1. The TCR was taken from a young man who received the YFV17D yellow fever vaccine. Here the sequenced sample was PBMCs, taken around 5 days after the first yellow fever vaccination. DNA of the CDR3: TGCAGCACCTGGGGGCAGGGGGCATCTGAAGCTTTCTTT. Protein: CSTWGQGASEAFF.